This T cell receptor (beta chain) emerged from a study of neurological immune-mediated disorders (dated by TCRdb to about 2019). Regarding the research as a whole: Of the roughly 34 multiple sclerosis patients, about 30 had relapsing-remitting MS and 3 had secondary progressive MS. Longitudinal samples, technical triplicates and paired sorted CD4+ and CD8+ T-cell subsets, alongside PBMC samples, were included among the roughly 110 TCR-beta libraries. Longitudinal HAM/TSP and healthy donors were sampled at 3 time-points each (about 3-40 month intervals). The study compared peripheral blood TCR-beta repertoires of HTLV-I-associated myelopathy (HAM/TSP) patients, multiple sclerosis patients and healthy controls using UMI-based sequencing. Of the approximately 68 subjects in the cohort, approximately 15 were HAM/TSP patients, about 34 were multiple sclerosis patients, and around 20 were healthy controls.

Beyond this particular receptor, the publication reports: The MS cluster showed no association with clinical or MRI features, and the authors stated that larger cohorts are needed. Across subjects, expanded clones never shared an identical CDR3 amino acid sequence, which suggests that the TCR-beta repertoires in every group were private. Phylogenetic analysis grouped repertoires from 18 of 34 MS patients into a cluster of related CDR3 sequences, suggesting a possible repertoire-level signature. TCR clonal expansion was highest in HAM/TSP patients and lowest in MS patients, with MS patients falling below even healthy controls.

The time point label here, explained by the study, means: longitudinal time-point 3. For the unsorted PBMC libraries, 2 million PBMCs were stored in RNAlater at -80 degrees C until RNA extraction and were used to generate the libraries. The multiple sclerosis patients were enrolled in a US clinical protocol that evaluated disease progression with magnetic resonance imaging. PBMCs were separated from peripheral blood using Ficoll-Hypaque density gradient centrifugation and then cryopreserved in liquid nitrogen. This clonotype was seen ten or more times. The antigen it binds to is not known. No quality values exist for individual bases; no much larger clone is one base distant. cDNA was synthesized by template-switch 5'RACE using a primer with a 10-nucleotide random unique molecular identifier that tagged each TCR transcript. Every sequencing run covered 15-18 subjects and yielded more than 170 million TCR-beta sequences. Total RNA was extracted with the RNeasy kit. The KAPA Real-time Library Amplification kit was used to amplify TCR-beta VDJ regions with primers for the TCR constant region and the 5'RACE anchor. Sample indexes and Illumina adaptors were added in a first PCR, and a second PCR then increased library yield. After purification with Ampure beads, the TCR product of roughly 650 bp was size-selected on a 2% E-gel SizeSelection system. Library quality was checked on a Bioanalyzer, concentration was measured with Qubit, and libraries were quantified with the Kapa Library Quantification kit before pooling. Libraries were sequenced paired-end 2 x 150 bp on an Illumina HiSeq 2500. To increase sequence diversity, about 23-30% phiX was spiked into each library pool. Processing in the source paper ran as follows. Quality-filtered reads were processed with the UMI-based MiGEC pipeline, which removed over 90% of raw TCR sequences during error correction. IMGT germline references were used for aligning VDJ genes, and each clonotype was defined as a unique CDR3 amino acid sequence together with its V-J genes. Clonal expansion, Shannon diversity and CDR3 relatedness were evaluated with VDJtools (CalcPairwiseDistances, ClusterSamples), while phylogenetic trees were built in CLCbio workbench. A clone was classed as expanded if it had 8 or more unique UMIs, a cutoff based on coefficient-of-variation modelling across technical triplicates. The raw public reads went through TCRdb reprocessing: fastp at Q25, MiXCR clone calling, in-frame beta chains kept. Under each unique CDR3 protein, matching rows form one entry showing the most common genes and DNA. The V and J calls here are based on TCRdb, not the publication. Recorded for this sample are more than 75,000 distinct CDR3 sequences; 4.3% of them occurred a single time. The biggest ten clones account for approximately 5.4% of the sample.

The specimen was PBMCs. The source of this sequence is a woman aged 55 to 70 with multiple sclerosis.

The DNA sequence is TGTGCCAGCAGCCAAGGCCCTAGGGAGACCCAGTACTTC. This translates into CASSQGPRETQYF. The chain was built from TRBV3-1 and TRBJ2-5; the D gene remains uncertain. V gives up 1 base and J gives up 5 bases, and the segment between their germline ends measures 8 bases. The CDR3 contains 13 residues, cysteine and phenylalanine counted. Only the CDR3 region is kept as DNA, spanning 39 bases read in frame from base 1. From the germline V gene (reference sequence), CDR1 is LGHDT and CDR2 is YNNKEL.